Sequencing of this TCR beta chain was carried out in a study of OX40 agonist ivuxolimab in advanced cancers. Study observations and caveats: Patients who responded partially at 0.1-3.0 mg/kg showed clonal expansion ranking among the lowest. Average numbers of expanded clones were greater in CD8+ T cells than in CD4+.

This table comes from immunoSEQ multiplex PCR, and its TCRdb copy is limited to in-frame clones, with some not included. The data contain 20,000 to 25,000 clones, roughly three quarters of them singletons. CDR1 and CDR2 from the germline V gene are SNHLY and FYNNEI. V was cut by 3 bases and J by 2 bases, with 13 bases left in between. The CDR3 sequence is 15 residues long. A word on this clone: Its antigen is currently unknown.

The sample in question was CD4+ or CD8+ T cells sorted from blood, obtained in a trial of the OX40 agonist ivuxolimab. The chain carries TRBV2 and TRBJ2-5; D might be TRBD1 (6 bases). The origin of this receptor is an adult with an advanced solid tumor such as melanoma, head and neck, liver or kidney cancer. The CDR3 reads CASSDSGDRQETQYF. The CDR3 DNA reads TGTGCCAGCAGTGATTCAGGGGATCGGCAAGAGACCCAGTACTTC.